What follows are 21 T cell receptor beta chains derived from one specimen sequenced in a study of STAT5B mutations in CD4+ large granular lymphocyte leukemia. Data came from immunoSEQ multiplex PCR; TCRdb stores just in-frame clones and leaves some out. The repertoire holds fewer than 45,000 clones, with approximately 84% as singletons. The source material was CD4+ T cells from blood buffy coats. The receptors derive from a human donor in good health.

V usage is TRBV18 and J usage is TRBJ2-3; D may be TRBD2 (6 bases). V was shortened by 4 bases and J by 3 bases, with 14 bases between the two germline ends. CDR3 length: 15 residues. CDR1 is KGHSH and CDR2 is LQKENI in the germline V gene. CDR3 bases: TGTGCCAGCTCACAAAACCGGGCGGGGACAGATACGCAGTATTTT. Its protein product is CASSQNRAGTDTQYF.

The rearrangement joins TRBV5-1 to TRBJ2-1, with 8 positions matching TRBD1. J was trimmed by 8 bases and V by 4 bases; bases with no gene match: 8. Germline V gives CDR1 SGHRS, CDR2 YFSETQ. The CDR3 is 14 amino acids. CDR3 residues: CASSPGQGGDEQFF. In nucleotides, the CDR3 is TGCGCCAGCAGCCCTGGACAGGGTGGAGATGAGCAGTTCTTC. The entire variable domain, with the rest obtained from reference TRBV5-1 and TRBJ2-1, is as follows: KAGVTQTPRYLIKTRGQQVTLSCSPISGHRSVSWYQQTPGQGLQFLFEYFSETQRNKGNFPGRFSGRQFSNSRSEMNVSTLELGDSALYLCASSPGQGGDEQFFGPGTRLTVL.

This chain links TRBV28 with TRBJ1-2; TRBD1 agrees at 7 bases. The CDR3 totals 13 residues. In germline, CDR1 is MDHEN, CDR2 SYDVKM. The trim removed 10 bases at V and 5 bases at J, leaving 10 bases unmatched. The chain's CDR3 is CANYDREAYGYTF. CDR3 in DNA: TGTGCCAACTACGACAGGGAGGCTTATGGCTACACCTTC.

The V and J genes are TRBV2 and TRBJ2-5; 7 positions match TRBD1. CDR3 size: 14 residues. Germline CDR1 is SNHLY and CDR2 is FYNNEI. The V gene end was trimmed by 5 bases and the J gene end by 1 base; junction bases not matched to a gene: 4. In DNA, the CDR3 is TGTGCCAGCAGTATGGGACAGCTCCAAGAGACCCAGTACTTC. It codes for CASSMGQLQETQYF.

Here the CDR3 DNA reads TGCAGCGTTGGGGACATAAGGGAGCAGTACTTC. Protein sequence: CSVGDIREQYF. This chain joins TRBV29-1 and TRBJ2-7, with D possibly TRBD1 on 6 matching bases. Trimming took 4 bases from V and 7 from J, leaving 11 bases between them. Germline assignment: CDR1 SQVTM and CDR2 ANQGSEA. CDR3 length: 11 residues.

This chain joins TRBV6-1 and TRBJ2-5, with 7 bases lining up with TRBD2. V was pared by 4 bases and J by 2 bases, with 7 bases of the junction left unmatched. The CDR3 covers 15 residues. Germline loops: CDR1 MNHNS, CDR2 SASEGT. The CDR3 coding sequence is TGTGCCAGCAGTGTACACAAAGCGGGACAAGAGACCCAGTACTTC. This codes for CASSVHKAGQETQYF.

The chain recombines TRBV4-2 with TRBJ1-2, with D uncertain. This CDR3 is built from 16 residues. Trimming took 3 bases from V and 0 from J, leaving 14 bases between them. Looked up from germline, CDR1 is LGHNA and CDR2 is YNFKEQ. Written as DNA, the CDR3 is TGTGCCAGCAGCCATGTATCGGACGGAACTAACTATGGCTACACCTTC. This codes for CASSHVSDGTNYGYTF.

J is TRBJ2-7 and V is TRBV6-5, with D possibly TRBD1 on 7 matching bases. The length of the CDR3 is 13 residues. From germline, CDR1 is MNHEY and CDR2 SVGAGI. Deletions cut 5 bases from V and 5 bases from J, with 13 bases between. The CDR3 region has the DNA TGTGCCAGCAGTCTACAGGGGAGGAACGAGCAGTACTTC. It yields the protein CASSLQGRNEQYF.

This chain uses TRBV14 with TRBJ2-1; weak D call: TRBD1 (6 bases). The CDR3 contains 20 residues. Trimming removed 4 bases from V and 8 bases from J, with 33 bases in between. Germline values: CDR1 SGHDN, CDR2 FVKESK. The chain's CDR3 is CASSPKFTGPLVIGLDEQFF. CDR3 bases: TGTGCCAGCAGCCCGAAGTTTACAGGGCCCCTTGTTATCGGCCTGGATGAGCAGTTCTTC.

This clone was recorded only once. Here the CDR3 DNA reads TGTGCCAGCAGTGAAGGCATATATCAGCCCCAGCATTTT. Amino acids: CASSEGIYQPQHF. V gene TRBV6-1 combines with J gene TRBJ1-5; D not resolved. The CDR3 has 13 residues. The germline V gene has CDR1 MNHNS and CDR2 SASEGT. V was clipped by 1 base and J by 5 bases, with 6 bases between them.

The gene calls are TRBV11-2 and TRBJ1-4, with no clear D. CDR1 is SGHAT, CDR2 FQNNGV, per germline. V was pared by 5 bases and J by 8 bases, with 15 bases between. This CDR3 spans 14 amino acids. CDR3 in amino acids: CASSPRASPEKLFF. The DNA for the CDR3 is TGTGCCAGCAGCCCCCGGGCCTCCCCAGAAAAACTGTTTTTT.

The chain is built from TRBV18 and TRBJ2-7; no firm D call. The CDR3 covers 14 residues. V lost 2 bases and J lost 0, with 8 bases in between. Germline values: CDR1 KGHSH, CDR2 LQKENI. In nucleotides, the CDR3 is TGTGCCAGCTCACCAACGCTCAGCTCCTACGAGCAGTACTTC. This encodes CASSPTLSSYEQYF.

The J gene is TRBJ2-3, the V gene TRBV5-4, with D tentatively TRBD1 (6 bases). V was cut by 0 bases and J by 3 bases, with 20 bases left in between. CDR1 is SGHNT and CDR2 is YYREEE in the germline V gene (reference sequence). The CDR3 loop spans 18 amino acids. CDR3 coding DNA: TGTGCCAGCAGCTTGGCCGGGGCAGGGGTATTTAGAACAGATACGCAGTATTTT. It encodes CASSLAGAGVFRTDTQYF.

The chain employs TRBV2 and TRBJ1-3; D is unresolved. Trimming cost V 4 bases and J 0 bases, with 7 bases left between them. The CDR3 length is 14 residues. CDR1 and CDR2 (germline): SNHLY, FYNNEI. Here the CDR3 reads CASSGRNSGNTIYF. CDR3 in DNA: TGTGCCAGCAGTGGCAGGAACTCTGGAAACACCATATATTTT. The full variable domain, with the rest looked up from reference TRBV2 and TRBJ1-3, is EPEVTQTPSHQVTQMGQEVILRCVPISNHLYFYWYRQILGQKVEFLVSFYNNEISEKSEIFDDQFSVERPDGSNFTLKIRSTKLEDSAMYFCASSGRNSGNTIYFGEGSWLTVV.

The chain is built from TRBV29-1 and TRBJ1-2; 7 bases align to TRBD1. The CDR3 loop spans 13 amino acids. V lost 5 bases to trimming and J lost 4 bases; unmatched junction nucleotides: 7. Germline V gene sequence: CDR1 SQVTM, CDR2 ANQGSEA. The CDR3 sequence: CSVTLSGGYGYTF. CDR3 nucleotide sequence: TGCAGCGTTACCCTGTCAGGGGGCTATGGCTACACCTTC. Together with reference TRBV29-1 and TRBJ1-2, the CDR3 gives the full variable domain: SAVISQKPSRDICQRGTSLTIQCQVDSQVTMMFWYRQQPGQSLTLIATANQGSEATYESGFVIDKFPISRPNLTFSTLTVSNMSPEDSSIYLCSVTLSGGYGYTFGSGTRLTVV.

The genes are TRBV2 and TRBJ2-3, with 7 bases matching TRBD1. V dropped 1 base and J dropped 14; count of bases not matched to a gene: 18. The V gene's germline CDR1 is SNHLY and CDR2 FYNNEI. The CDR3 runs to 16 residues. CDR3 coding DNA: TGTGCCAGCAGTGAAGAGACAGGGACGGGTGAATTTCTGGGGTATTTT. It yields the protein CASSEETGTGEFLGYF.

This clone was seen more than once but under ten times. The V and J genes are TRBV5-6 and TRBJ1-4; no clear D gene. The CDR3 totals 14 residues. Per the germline V gene, CDR1 is SGHDT and CDR2 is YYEEEE. The germline V and J ends were trimmed by 4 bases and 8 bases, with 15 bases remaining between them. CDR3 in amino acids: CASSRRTSVEKLFF. The CDR3 DNA reads as TGTGCCAGCAGCAGAAGGACGTCGGTCGAAAAACTGTTTTTT.

The chain uses TRBV18 and TRBJ1-5, with 7 bases fitting TRBD1. J gave up 0 bases and V 5 bases, and 7 bases lay outside the gene matches. Germline CDR1 and CDR2: KGHSH and LQKENI. CDR3 length: 16 residues. The CDR3 coding sequence is TGTGCCAGCTCAGCAGGGACAGACTTTAGCAATCAGCCCCAGCATTTT. Its protein product is CASSAGTDFSNQPQHF.

The rearrangement joins TRBV27 to TRBJ1-5, with D perhaps TRBD1 (6 bases). Germline-derived CDR1 and CDR2 are MNHEY and SMNVEV (reference sequence). CDR3 size: 15 residues. With 2 bases removed from V and 3 bases from J, the gap between germline ends came to 11 bases. CDR3 nucleotide sequence: TGTGCCAGCAGTTTAACAGGACAGAACAATCAGCCCCAGCATTTT. Its protein is CASSLTGQNNQPQHF.

V gene TRBV2 combines with J gene TRBJ2-5; weak D call: TRBD1 (5 bases). V lost 5 bases, J lost 3 bases, and 7 bases lay in between. The CDR3 loop spans 12 amino acids. Germline V lookup: CDR1 SNHLY, CDR2 FYNNEI. The chain's CDR3 is CASSSGKETQYF. CDR3 nucleotides: TGTGCCAGCAGTTCAGGGAAAGAGACCCAGTACTTC.

In its sample, this clone was seen a few times. The chain recombines TRBV25-1 with TRBJ2-7; tentatively, D is TRBD1 (6 bases). This CDR3 contains 12 residues. Germline V gene sequence: CDR1 MGHDK, CDR2 SYGVNS. V dropped 2 bases and J dropped 4 bases, with 6 bases sitting between them. The CDR3 coding sequence is TGTGCCAGCAGTGAAACAGGGTACGAGCAGTACTTC. Protein: CASSETGYEQYF.